Listed here are 15 T cell receptor beta chains from one sample, sequenced in a study of shared T cell receptors in the human thymus. TCRdb's copy holds only in-frame clones and misses some; the assay was immunoSEQ multiplex PCR. Seen here are approximately 580,000 clones, 78% observed once, and the top ten hold approximately 0.013%. This same sample was also part of a study on human thymus T cells.

The sample consisted of thymocytes. Source of these receptors: a boy in the first two years of life with a congenital heart defect.

V is TRBV28 and J is TRBJ2-7; D is unclear. Trimming removed 1 base from V and 4 bases from J, with 5 bases in between. CDR1 MDHEN and CDR2 SYDVKM come from the germline V gene. The CDR3 runs 12 residues. CDR3 region: CASSLSRYEQYF. In nucleotides, the CDR3 is TGTGCCAGCAGTTTATCTCGGTACGAGCAGTACTTC. Full variable domain (missing parts from reference TRBV28 and TRBJ2-7): DVKVTQSSRYLVKRTGEKVFLECVQDMDHENMFWYRQDPGLGLRLIYFSYDVKMKEKGDIPEGYSVSREKKERFSLILESASTNQTSMYLCASSLSRYEQYFGPGTRLTVT.

The chain combines TRBV7-3 with TRBJ2-1; 9 bases fit TRBD2. CDR1 is SGHTA, CDR2 FQGTGA, per germline. This CDR3 has 15 residues. The trim removed 5 bases at V and 5 bases at J, leaving 7 bases unmatched. CDR3 coding DNA: TGTGCCAGCAGCACCGGGACTAGCTCTGACAATGAGCAGTTCTTC. Translated: CASSTGTSSDNEQFF.

This clone occurred a few times. CDR3 sequence reads: CASSGPDSLGTGELFF. The CDR3 DNA follows: TGTGCCAGCAGCGGCCCCGACAGTTTAGGCACCGGGGAGCTGTTTTTT. This sequence joins TRBV14 and TRBJ2-2; D perhaps matches TRBD1 (5 bases). CDR3 length: 16 residues. V dropped 5 bases and J dropped 4 bases, with 17 bases sitting between them. Germline lookup yields CDR1 SGHDN and CDR2 FVKESK.

The chain is built from TRBV6-5 and TRBJ2-1; 9 bases map to TRBD2. V shed 3 bases, J shed 8 bases, and the junction held 5 bases outside the gene matches. Germline values: CDR1 MNHEY, CDR2 SVGAGI. The CDR3 is 14 amino acids. The CDR3 region is CASSYSGRKHEQFF. CDR3 coding DNA: TGTGCCAGCAGTTATAGCGGGAGAAAACATGAGCAGTTCTTC.

V gene TRBV4-1 combines with J gene TRBJ2-3; a possible D gene is TRBD2 (5 bases). Per the germline V gene, CDR1 is MGHRA and CDR2 is YSYEKL. V was trimmed by 4 bases and J by 1 base, leaving 21 bases between them. The CDR3 covers 18 residues. CDR3 residues: CASSPPLRELLGTDTQYF. As DNA, the CDR3 is TGCGCCAGCAGCCCTCCCTTGAGGGAGTTGTTGGGCACAGATACGCAGTATTTT.

V is TRBV27 and J is TRBJ2-1, with 16 bases lining up with TRBD2. The CDR3 totals 18 residues. V lost 7 bases, J lost 3 bases, and 9 bases stayed unmatched. Germline lookup yields CDR1 MNHEY and CDR2 SMNVEV (reference sequence). The CDR3 DNA reads TGTGCCAGCAAGCGGGGGGGACTAGCGGGAGGGCTCTACAATGAGCAGTTCTTC. Its protein product is CASKRGGLAGGLYNEQFF.

The chain recombines TRBV10-1 with TRBJ2-7, with 9 bases lining up with TRBD2. The length of the CDR3 is 15 residues. The germline CDR1 and CDR2 sequences are WNHNN and SYGVQD (reference sequence). V dropped 5 bases and J dropped 4; count of bases not matched to a gene: 9. The CDR3 DNA follows: TGCGCCAGCAGTATGAGGCGGGAGGGCGCATACGAGCAGTACTTC. Amino acid sequence: CASSMRREGAYEQYF.

The chain is built from TRBV7-3 and TRBJ2-7; a weak D match, TRBD2 (6 bases). The CDR3 contains 13 residues. V gave up 0 bases and J gave up 4 bases, with 7 bases separating them. The germline V gene encodes CDR1 SGHTA and CDR2 FQGTGA. DNA for the CDR3: TGTGCCAGCAGCTTAACGGAGGGTTACGAGCAGTACTTC. It codes for CASSLTEGYEQYF.

The chain is built from TRBV11-3 and TRBJ2-1; 7 bases agree with TRBD2. Germline assignment: CDR1 SGHNT and CDR2 YENEEA. The CDR3 contains 15 residues. Trimming at V came to 3 bases and at J to 12 bases, leaving 14 bases not matched to a gene. This CDR3 is CASSLGREPPHGQFF. DNA for the CDR3: TGTGCCAGCAGCTTGGGGCGGGAGCCCCCCCACGGGCAGTTCTTC.

The J gene is TRBJ2-6, the V gene TRBV27; tentatively, D is TRBD2 (6 bases). Germline V CDR1 and CDR2: MNHEY, SMNVEV (reference sequence). Trimming left V 2 bases short and J 0 bases short, with 11 bases between. The CDR3 length is 17 residues. This chain's CDR3 is CASSLGGVISGANVLTF. CDR3 bases: TGTGCCAGCAGTTTAGGAGGGGTGATCTCTGGGGCCAACGTCCTGACTTTC.

The chain joins TRBV19 to TRBJ2-7; 8 nucleotides align to TRBD1. The ends lost 6 bases at V and 0 bases at J; junction bases unmatched: 7. Germline CDR1 and CDR2: LNHDA and SQIVND (reference sequence). CDR3 length: 15 residues. In DNA form, the CDR3 reads TGTGCCAGTAGGAGACAGGGGTCGGACTCCTACGAGCAGTACTTC. It specifies CASRRQGSDSYEQYF.

J is TRBJ2-5 and V is TRBV19; the match to TRBD2 covers 9 bases. Germline V lookup: CDR1 LNHDA, CDR2 SQIVND (reference sequence). Losses at the gene ends were 4 bases for V and 3 bases for J; bases not matched to a gene: 9. The CDR3 is made up of 16 amino acids. The CDR3 is CASSTPLTSGKETQYF. CDR3 nucleotide sequence: TGTGCCAGTAGTACACCCCTGACTAGCGGTAAAGAGACCCAGTACTTC.

Here the CDR3 reads CASSRGLRDNEQFF. The CDR3, as DNA: TGTGCCAGCAGCAGGGGGTTACGAGACAATGAGCAGTTCTTC. The chain has TRBV5-4 and TRBJ2-1; possible D gene TRBD1, 6 bases. V was shortened by 4 bases and J by 5 bases, with 13 bases between the two germline ends. Germline V lookup: CDR1 SGHNT, CDR2 YYREEE (reference sequence). The CDR3 sequence is 14 residues long.

This clone was seen a handful of times. The chain carries TRBV14 and TRBJ2-3; 7 positions agree with TRBD2. The CDR3 has 15 amino acids. The germline V gene encodes CDR1 SGHDN and CDR2 FVKESK. V trimming: 5 bases; J trimming: 3 bases; junction bases outside the gene matches: 8. The CDR3 sequence is CASSVWAGETDTQYF. The CDR3, as DNA: TGTGCCAGCAGCGTCTGGGCGGGAGAGACAGATACGCAGTATTTT.

V usage is TRBV2 and J usage is TRBJ2-3; D is ambiguous. The CDR3 runs 12 residues. Germline CDR1 reads SNHLY; CDR2 reads FYNNEI. V lost 5 bases, J lost 5 bases, and 8 bases lay in between. CDR3 sequence reads: CASSLAEDTQYF. CDR3 sequence (DNA): TGTGCCAGCAGTTTGGCCGAAGATACGCAGTATTTT.